This TCR beta chain was profiled in a study of blood T cell repertoires in COVID-19. Study in general: Sites across the United States, Italy and Spain contributed samples from acute and convalescent COVID-19. Sources were T cells, B-cell-depleted T cells, or PBMCs; the material itself was cDNA or gDNA.

Per the original data handling: Reference gene primer amplification gave nucleated cell count estimates. Repertoires were generated with immunoSEQ multiplex PCR, while TCRdb's copy carries only in-frame clones and drops some. That table is the source of V, J and clone size, and D and trimming were worked out from the DNA. The table records about 49,000 clones, 55% to 70% of them present only once. V was pared by 0 bases and J by 8 bases, with 15 bases between. Germline V lookup: CDR1 SGHRS, CDR2 YFSETQ. The CDR3 is made up of 15 amino acids. This TCR came from a woman aged 70-85 years with acute or convalescent COVID-19. Sequenced: peripheral blood. The chain is built from TRBV5-1 and TRBJ2-1; D may be TRBD2 (6 bases). The CDR3 DNA follows: TGCGCCAGCAGCTTGGGGTTGACAGCGGGCGATGAGCAGTTCTTC. Translated, it gives CASSLGLTAGDEQFF.